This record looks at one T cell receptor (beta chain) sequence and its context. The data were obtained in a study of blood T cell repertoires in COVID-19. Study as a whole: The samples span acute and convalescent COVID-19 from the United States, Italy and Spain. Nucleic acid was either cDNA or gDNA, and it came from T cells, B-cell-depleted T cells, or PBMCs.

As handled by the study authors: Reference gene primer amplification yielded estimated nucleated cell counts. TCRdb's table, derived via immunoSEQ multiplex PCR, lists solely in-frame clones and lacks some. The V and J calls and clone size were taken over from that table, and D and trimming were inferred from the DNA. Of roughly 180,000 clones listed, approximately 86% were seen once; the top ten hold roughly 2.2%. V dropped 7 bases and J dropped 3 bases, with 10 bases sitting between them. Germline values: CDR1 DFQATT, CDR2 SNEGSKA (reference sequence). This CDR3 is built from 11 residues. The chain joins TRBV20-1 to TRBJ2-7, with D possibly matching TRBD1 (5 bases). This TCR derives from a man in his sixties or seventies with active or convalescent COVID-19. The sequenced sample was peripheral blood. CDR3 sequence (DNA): TGCAGTGTTAGGGGCAGCTACGAGCAGTACTTC. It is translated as CSVRGSYEQYF.